Below, one TCR beta chain is given with its context. The table came from immunoSEQ multiplex PCR; TCRdb's copy has only in-frame clones and leaves some out. The data hold fewer than 350,000 clones, with approximately 80% observed a single time. The sample originates from a study of blood T cell repertoires in COVID-19. This TCR was sampled from a woman aged 55-69 years with active or convalescent COVID-19. Material: peripheral blood.

The CDR3 sequence: CASRPGTGPYNEQFF. DNA for the CDR3: TGCGCCAGCAGACCCGGGACAGGTCCCTACAATGAGCAGTTCTTC. V is TRBV5-1 and J is TRBJ2-1, with 8 bases matching TRBD1. This CDR3 has 15 amino acids. Germline values: CDR1 SGHRS, CDR2 YFSETQ. Losses at the gene ends were 5 bases for V and 2 bases for J; bases not matched to a gene: 6.